This T cell receptor beta chain was obtained from a study of response to subunit inactivated influenza vaccine. The CDR3 has 12 residues. CDR1 is WSHSY and CDR2 is SAAADI in the germline V gene. V was trimmed by 3 bases and J by 6 bases, leaving 6 bases between them. Findings and caveats of the study: With each seasonal influenza vaccination, the authors suggested, few new T cells are recruited.

The sample holds many counts of this clonotype. Its antigen is currently unknown. TCRdb reprocessed the RT-PCR reads via MiXCR and lists one record per CDR3 protein. The sample has 250,000 to 350,000 distinct CDR3 sequences; approximately 23% are singletons. This clonotype was sampled from a man between 50 and 69 years old who received an inactivated influenza vaccine. The genes are TRBV10-2 and TRBJ1-5, with D unresolved. Specimen: PBMCs from blood, collected around 22 months after vaccination. The CDR3 reads CASSDVSQPQHF. CDR3 nucleotides: TGCGCCAGCAGTGACGTCAGTCAGCCCCAGCATTTT.